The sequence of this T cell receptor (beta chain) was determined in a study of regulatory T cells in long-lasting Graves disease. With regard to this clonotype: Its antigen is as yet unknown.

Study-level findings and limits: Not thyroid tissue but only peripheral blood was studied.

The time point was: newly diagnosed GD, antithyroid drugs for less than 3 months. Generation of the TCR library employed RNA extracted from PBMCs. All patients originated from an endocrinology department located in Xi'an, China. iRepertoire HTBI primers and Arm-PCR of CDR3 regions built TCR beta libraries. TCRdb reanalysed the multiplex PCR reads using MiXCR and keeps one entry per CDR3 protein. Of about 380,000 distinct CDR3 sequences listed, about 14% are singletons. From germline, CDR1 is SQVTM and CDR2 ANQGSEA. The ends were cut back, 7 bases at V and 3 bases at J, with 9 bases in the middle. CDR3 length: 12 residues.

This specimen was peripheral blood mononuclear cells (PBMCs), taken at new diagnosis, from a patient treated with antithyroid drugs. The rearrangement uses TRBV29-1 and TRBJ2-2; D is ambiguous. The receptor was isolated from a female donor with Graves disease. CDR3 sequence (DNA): TGCAGCGCCCTGACACACACCGGGGAGCTGTTTTTT. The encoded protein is CSALTHTGELFF.